This entry lists 23 T cell receptor beta chains sequenced from one sample in a study of blood T cell repertoires in COVID-19. The repertoire was sequenced with immunoSEQ multiplex PCR; TCRdb's copy has only in-frame clones and lacks some. Seen here are roughly 200,000 clones, 88% observed once, and the top ten hold more than 1.4%. Sample: peripheral blood. The receptor source for this set is a man in his late teens or twenties with active or convalescent COVID-19.

This clone was observed a handful of times. This chain connects TRBV28 to TRBJ1-4; D perhaps matches TRBD1 (6 bases). Germline lookup yields CDR1 MDHEN and CDR2 SYDVKM. The V gene lost 8 bases and the J gene lost 6 bases, with 10 bases spanning the gap. This CDR3 spans 12 amino acids. CDR3 sequence reads: CASGRTDEKLFF. In DNA form, the CDR3 reads TGTGCCAGCGGTAGGACAGATGAAAAACTGTTTTTT.

The table lists this clone with a few counts. This chain links TRBV10-3 with TRBJ2-7; the D gene is possibly TRBD2 (6 bases). CDR3 length: 13 residues. V was cut by 4 bases and J by 2 bases, with 9 bases left in between. Germline V gene lookup returns CDR1 ENHRY and CDR2 SYGVKD. Here the CDR3 reads CAISAEGPYEQYF. CDR3 nucleotides: TGTGCCATCAGTGCGGAGGGGCCCTACGAGCAGTACTTC.

V gene TRBV25-1 combines with J gene TRBJ1-2, with D unclear. V gave up 5 bases and J gave up 0 bases, with 10 bases separating them. CDR3 length: 14 amino acids. Germline values: CDR1 MGHDK, CDR2 SYGVNS. CDR3 amino acids: CASSPAIANYGYTF. The CDR3 DNA reads as TGTGCCAGCAGTCCAGCGATCGCTAACTATGGCTACACCTTC.

The V call is TRBV7-2, the J call TRBJ2-2; 8 bases fit TRBD1. The CDR3 covers 16 residues. CDR1 is SGHTA and CDR2 is FQGNSA in the germline V gene. Losses at the gene ends were 2 bases for V and 7 bases for J; bases not matched to a gene: 9. This CDR3 reads CASSLQAGGGLGELFF. The CDR3 DNA follows: TGTGCCAGCAGCTTACAGGCAGGGGGCGGACTCGGGGAGCTGTTTTTT.

V and J are TRBV7-2 and TRBJ2-3, with 8 nucleotides matching TRBD2. The V and J ends lost 7 bases and 3 bases, in that order; junction bases with no gene match: 18. The CDR3 runs to 18 residues. Germline CDR1 and CDR2: SGHTA and FQGNSA. CDR3 protein: CASKNPGGALRLTDTQYF. Here the CDR3 DNA reads TGTGCCAGCAAAAATCCGGGAGGGGCTCTCAGGCTGACAGATACGCAGTATTTT.

This chain uses TRBV9 with TRBJ1-3, with D possibly matching TRBD1 (5 bases). The V end was cut by 3 bases, the J end by 3 bases, with 16 bases between. Germline V lookup: CDR1 SGDLS, CDR2 YYNGEE. The CDR3 is 16 residues long. CDR3 in DNA: TGTGCCAGCAGCGAAAGTGGGGGGACGGGTGGAAACACCATATATTTT. It specifies CASSESGGTGGNTIYF. Filled out from reference TRBV9 and TRBJ1-3, the complete variable domain reads DSGVTQTPKHLITATGQRVTLRCSPRSGDLSVYWYQQSLDQGLQFLIQYYNGEERAKGNILERFSAQQFPDLHSELNLSSLELGDSALYFCASSESGGTGGNTIYFGEGSWLTVV.

With regard to this clone: A junction end diverges from the germline sequence, so it may reflect a read error. The rearrangement joins TRBV5-6 to TRBJ2-3, with D perhaps matching TRBD2 (6 bases). The germline V gene encodes CDR1 SGHDT and CDR2 YYEEEE. The CDR3 has 13 amino acids. Written as DNA, the CDR3 is TGTGCCAGCAGCGCGGGGCGCACAGGTACGCAGTATTTT. Amino acid sequence: CASSAGRTGTQYF.

This chain uses TRBV29-1 with TRBJ1-2; 7 bases are a match to TRBD1. Unmatched junction bases numbered 21, after V lost 0 bases and J lost 8 bases. The germline CDR1 and CDR2 sequences are SQVTM and ANQGSEA. There are 18 residues in the CDR3. CDR3 in amino acids: CSVEDHPSMTGTRGGYTF. In nucleotides, the CDR3 is TGCAGCGTTGAAGACCACCCCTCGATGACAGGGACTAGGGGGGGCTACACCTTC.

This clone occurred once. The chain joins TRBV10-3 to TRBJ2-5, with a possible D match to TRBD2 (6 bases). Trimming took 2 bases from V and 4 from J, leaving 17 bases between them. CDR1 ENHRY and CDR2 SYGVKD come from the germline V gene. There are 16 residues in the CDR3. CDR3 nucleotide sequence: TGTGCCATCAGTGAGCTCGGGAGTAGGGGAGGAGAGACCCAGTACTTC. It yields the protein CAISELGSRGGETQYF.

V and J are TRBV19 and TRBJ1-1; D is unclear. The germline CDR1 and CDR2 sequences are LNHDA and SQIVND (reference sequence). V lost 6 bases and J lost 5, with 19 bases in between. The CDR3 contains 15 residues. In DNA, the CDR3 is TGTGCCAGTAGCCCTAGAAGGGTTGCGGGGACTGAAGCTTTCTTT. It translates to CASSPRRVAGTEAFF.

This sequence joins TRBV5-1 and TRBJ2-7; D gene ambiguous. This CDR3 has 14 amino acids. Germline V lookup: CDR1 SGHRS, CDR2 YFSETQ. The ends were cut back, 1 base at V and 2 bases at J, with 10 bases in the middle. In DNA, the CDR3 is TGCGCCAGCAGCTTGCCACAAGAACCCTACGAGCAGTACTTC. Its translation: CASSLPQEPYEQYF.

The chain carries TRBV2 and TRBJ1-2; 9 bases align to TRBD1. V gave up 6 bases and J gave up 3 bases; unmatched junction bases: 5. This CDR3 spans 14 amino acids. Germline V gene sequence: CDR1 SNHLY, CDR2 FYNNEI. CDR3 loop: CASRRTGVDYGYTF. As DNA, the CDR3 is TGTGCCAGCAGGCGGACAGGGGTCGACTATGGCTACACCTTC. Full variable domain (rest looked up from reference TRBV2 and TRBJ1-2): EPEVTQTPSHQVTQMGQEVILRCVPISNHLYFYWYRQILGQKVEFLVSFYNNEISEKSEIFDDQFSVERPDGSNFTLKIRSTKLEDSAMYFCASRRTGVDYGYTFGSGTRLTVV.

The V and J genes are TRBV3-1 (or the pseudogene TRBV3-2) and TRBJ1-1; D is ambiguous. CDR1 is LGHDT and CDR2 is YNNKEL in the germline V gene (reference sequence). V dropped 2 bases and J dropped 1 base, with 8 bases sitting between them. The CDR3 is 14 residues long. CDR3 in DNA: TGTGCCAGCAGCCAACAACATCGGAACACTGAAGCTTTCTTT. Translation gives CASSQQHRNTEAFF.

The chain combines TRBV7-6 with TRBJ1-2; D is unclear. The CDR3 runs 17 residues. V was trimmed by 1 base and J by 1 base, leaving 16 bases between them. CDR1 is SGHVS, CDR2 FNYEAQ, per germline. CDR3 DNA: TGTGCCAGCAGCTTAGACTCGGCAGGTGCCCTTAACTATGGCTACACCTTC. Encoded protein: CASSLDSAGALNYGYTF.

This clone was counted a single time. The gene calls are TRBV18 and TRBJ1-1; D might be TRBD1 (6 bases). The CDR3 totals 14 residues. Trimming removed 5 bases from V and 6 bases from J, with 16 bases in between. Germline V gene data show CDR1 as KGHSH and CDR2 as LQKENI. CDR3 residues: CASSTSTGPPEAFF. CDR3 DNA: TGTGCCAGCTCAACTTCTACAGGGCCCCCTGAAGCTTTCTTT.

The rearrangement uses TRBV28 and TRBJ1-1; tentatively, D is TRBD1 (6 bases). Germline values: CDR1 MDHEN, CDR2 SYDVKM. Trimming took off 1 base at V and 4 bases at J, with 13 bases between the two ends. The CDR3 contains 15 residues. CDR3 in amino acids: CASSLLRGSRTEAFF. For the CDR3, the DNA is TGTGCCAGCAGTTTATTGAGGGGGAGTCGCACTGAAGCTTTCTTT. The full variable domain, with the rest looked up from reference TRBV28 and TRBJ1-1, is DVKVTQSSRYLVKRTGEKVFLECVQDMDHENMFWYRQDPGLGLRLIYFSYDVKMKEKGDIPEGYSVSREKKERFSLILESASTNQTSMYLCASSLLRGSRTEAFFGQGTRLTVV.

The gene calls are TRBV27 and TRBJ2-1; TRBD2 matches 11 bases. This CDR3 is built from 16 residues. J was trimmed by 1 base and V by 4 bases; bases with no gene match: 3. Per germline, CDR1 MNHEY and CDR2 SMNVEV (reference sequence). The CDR3 region is CASSWTSGHSYNEQFF. The DNA for the CDR3 is TGTGCCAGCAGTTGGACTAGCGGGCATTCCTACAATGAGCAGTTCTTC.

The CDR3 loop is CAWSPIRGTSNQPQHF. CDR3 sequence (DNA): TGTGCCTGGAGTCCAATCAGGGGAACTAGCAATCAGCCCCAGCATTTT. This sequence joins TRBV30 and TRBJ1-5, with a tentative D call TRBD1 (6 bases). Germline V gene lookup returns CDR1 GTSNPN and CDR2 SVGIG (reference sequence). The germline V and J ends were trimmed by 2 bases and 0 bases, with 14 bases remaining between them. This CDR3 contains 16 residues.

This clone was detected a few times. V usage is TRBV3-1 (or the pseudogene TRBV3-2) and J usage is TRBJ2-1; TRBD2 aligns across 11 bases. Germline assignment: CDR1 LGHDT and CDR2 YNNKEL (reference sequence). J gave up 8 bases and V 2 bases, and 11 bases lay outside the gene matches. This CDR3 is 17 amino acids long. DNA of the CDR3: TGTGCCAGCAGCCAACCCTTACTAGCGGGAGCGGGCCATGAGCAGTTCTTC. It translates to CASSQPLLAGAGHEQFF.

V and J are TRBV5-1 and TRBJ2-6, with TRBD1 as a possible D gene (5 bases). The V gene's germline CDR1 is SGHRS and CDR2 YFSETQ. CDR3 size: 15 residues. Trimming cost V 9 bases and J 4 bases, with 17 bases left between them. The CDR3 DNA sequence: TGCGCCACCACACCGCAGGGTTCCGGGGCCAACGTCCTGACTTTC. Its translation is CATTPQGSGANVLTF.

The chain carries TRBV5-8 and TRBJ2-1, with 8 positions matching TRBD1. Losses at the gene ends were 3 bases for V and 4 bases for J; bases not matched to a gene: 6. The CDR3 runs 15 residues. Germline V gene sequence: CDR1 SGHTS, CDR2 YDEGEE. In DNA, the CDR3 is TGTGCCAGCAGCTGGGGGACAGGAACGTACAATGAGCAGTTCTTC. Residues: CASSWGTGTYNEQFF.

The chain employs TRBV18 and TRBJ2-7, with a weak D call TRBD2 (5 bases). The CDR3 loop spans 16 amino acids. V lost 1 base to trimming and J lost 1 base, with 14 bases between them. Germline values: CDR1 KGHSH, CDR2 LQKENI. The CDR3 DNA follows: TGTGCCAGCTCACCACAAGAGGGAATGGAGTCCTACGAGCAGTACTTC. Amino acids: CASSPQEGMESYEQYF.

The CDR3 reads CASRPQPGQDYGYTF. The CDR3 bases are TGTGCCAGCAGGCCCCAACCGGGACAGGACTATGGCTACACCTTC. This chain uses TRBV9 with TRBJ1-2; 8 nucleotides align to TRBD1. V gave up 5 bases and J gave up 3 bases; unmatched junction bases: 9. Germline V CDR1 and CDR2: SGDLS, YYNGEE. The CDR3 is 15 amino acids.